The clone carrying this T cell receptor (beta chain) has a single count. Its antigen is unknown. With 60 Vbeta and 13 Jbeta primers, the PCR was carried out. Sequencing was performed with immunoSEQ multiplex PCR; in TCRdb, only in-frame clones are kept and a portion is missing. The data contain approximately 200,000 clones, 60% to 85% of them seen just once; the ten biggest clones take up less than 2%. Germline loops: CDR1 SGHAT, CDR2 FQNNGV. The CDR3 covers 12 residues. V gave up 4 bases and J gave up 4 bases, with 8 bases separating them. The record originates from a study of cytomegalovirus exposure and HLA in healthy donors. Points from the study as a whole: As a later analysis showed, a missense DCLRE1C variant was linked to trimming of TCR beta V- and J-genes. TCR beta sequences reportedly predicted most subjects' HLA-A and HLA-B alleles accurately.

This sequence joins TRBV11-2 and TRBJ2-7; perhaps TRBD2 as D (5 bases). The sample was PBMCs. This receptor was taken from a woman in her late teens or twenties in good health and CMV-seronegative. As DNA, the CDR3 is TGTGCCAGCAGCTGGGAGAGGTACGAGCAGTACTTC. It encodes CASSWERYEQYF.